The rows below give T cell receptor beta chains drawn from one sample of a study of blood T cell repertoires in COVID-19. Sequenced by immunoSEQ multiplex PCR; TCRdb stores in-frame clones only, minus some. This sample carries fewer than 500,000 clones, around 89% of them seen once, and the ten largest clones take 1% to 1.3%. Source material: PBMCs or T cells enriched from blood (not recorded which). These receptors were obtained from a man aged 30-40 years who had recovered from COVID-19. Both conserved end residues are part of each CDR3. D genes are given only for firm matches. Clone size appears in some rows only: once, few, many, or a class for an expanded clone.

TRBV4-1	NA	TRBD1	TRBJ1-2	CASSLGQANYGYTF	TGCGCCAGCAGCCTTGGACAGGCCAACTATGGCTACACCTTC
TRBV5-8	once	NA	TRBJ2-1	CASSPDTHNEQFF	TGTGCCAGCAGTCCCGACACCCACAATGAGCAGTTCTTC
TRBV18	NA	TRBD2	TRBJ2-3	CASSPPGLAGGKSTDTQYF	TGTGCCAGCTCACCTCCGGGACTAGCGGGAGGGAAGAGCACAGATACGCAGTATTTT
TRBV9	NA	NA	TRBJ1-2	CASSAADSSPYGYTF	TGTGCCAGCAGCGCTGCCGACAGTTCGCCCTATGGCTACACCTTC
TRBV15	NA	NA	TRBJ2-2	CATSRGGPELFGELFF	TGTGCCACCAGCAGAGGGGGCCCCGAATTGTTCGGGGAGCTGTTTTTT
TRBV30	NA	TRBD2	TRBJ2-7	CAWSVPGEGNSYEQYF	TGTGCCTGGAGTGTACCCGGGGAGGGTAACTCCTACGAGCAGTACTTC
TRBV4-2	NA	NA	TRBJ2-1	CASSQDKGIYYNEQFF	TGTGCCAGCAGCCAAGACAAGGGGATCTACTACAATGAGCAGTTCTTC
TRBV4-1	NA	NA	TRBJ2-7	CASSQVTVSYEQYF	TGCGCCAGCAGCCAAGTAACAGTCTCCTACGAGCAGTACTTC
TRBV19	NA	NA	TRBJ2-3	CASSGRALSTDTQYF	TGTGCCTCCTCAGGGCGAGCACTGAGCACAGATACGCAGTATTTT
TRBV18	NA	NA	TRBJ2-7	CASSPPGRGIDEQYF	TGTGCCAGCTCACCCCCAGGTCGGGGGATCGACGAGCAGTACTTC
TRBV7-9	NA	TRBD1	TRBJ1-5	CASSLQGTQPQHF	TGTGCCAGCAGTCTACAGGGGACTCAGCCCCAGCATTTT
TRBV7-9	NA	TRBD1	TRBJ1-5	CASSLQDRGAQHF	TGTGCCAGCAGCTTACAAGACAGGGGAGCCCAGCATTTT
TRBV12-5	NA	NA	TRBJ1-3	CASATENSGNTIYF	TGTGCTAGTGCCACAGAAAACTCTGGAAACACCATATATTTT
TRBV7-9	once	TRBD1	TRBJ1-1	CASSPRQGGVNTEAFF	TGTGCCAGCAGCCCCCGACAGGGAGGCGTGAACACTGAAGCTTTCTTT
TRBV5-1	NA	NA	TRBJ2-3	CASSLVAGSTDTQYF	TGCGCCAGCAGCTTGGTGGCGGGCAGCACAGATACGCAGTATTTT
TRBV28	NA	NA	TRBJ2-3	CASSRGAPRRRLAGSTDTQYF	TGTGCCAGCAGCCGGGGAGCTCCACGTCGAAGGCTAGCTGGTTCGACAGATACGCAGTATTTT
TRBV29-1	NA	NA	TRBJ1-4	CSVGGAEGEKLFF	TGCAGCGTTGGAGGAGCCGAGGGTGAAAAACTGTTTTTT
TRBV4-2	NA	NA	TRBJ2-5	CASSQILAEQETQYF	TGTGCCAGCAGCCAAATACTAGCAGAACAAGAGACCCAGTACTTC
TRBV3-1/TRBV3-2	NA	NA	TRBJ1-3	CASSPTAVRNTIYF	TGTGCCAGCAGCCCTACGGCAGTGAGGAACACCATATATTTT
TRBV3-1/TRBV3-2	NA	NA	TRBJ2-1	CASSRGSRPYNEQFF	TGTGCCAGCAGTCGAGGGTCTCGCCCCTACAATGAGCAGTTCTTC
TRBV19	NA	NA	TRBJ1-1	CASRKTANMNTEAFF	TGTGCCAGTAGGAAGACAGCAAACATGAACACTGAAGCTTTCTTT
TRBV18	NA	NA	TRBJ2-1	CASSPSSSYNEQFF	TGTGCCAGCTCACCCTCGAGCTCCTACAATGAGCAGTTCTTC
TRBV29-1	few	TRBD1	TRBJ2-5	CSGGQGAGETQYF	TGCAGCGGGGGACAGGGGGCCGGAGAGACCCAGTACTTC